A selection of T cell receptor beta chains follows, all from one sample in a study of tumor-infiltrating lymphocytes in primary liver carcinoma. TCRdb independently ran MiXCR on the multiplex PCR reads; one entry per CDR3 protein. The profile shows approximately 80,000 distinct CDR3 sequences, under 75% of them singletons. The sequenced sample was tumor-adjacent normal liver tissue. Every receptor here comes from a man aged 35 to 55 with primary liver carcinoma and hepatitis B virus infection. Each CDR3 is given with its conserved first and last residue.

v_gene: TRBV4-2; CDR3aa: CASSHAGGQGNNGQLF
v_gene: TRBV7-8; CDR3aa: CASSSTRGGYSGTQYF
v_gene: TRBV4-2; CDR3aa: CASNQAASSVSYEQYF
v_gene: TRBV6-2/TRBV6-3; CDR3aa: CASSSPGIQQETQYF
v_gene: TRBV6-1; CDR3aa: CASSEAPGDSGNAIYF
v_gene: TRBV9; CDR3aa: CASSVGTRGEEQYF
v_gene: TRBV29-1; CDR3aa: CSVWDPGQEYGYTF
v_gene: TRBV11-2; CDR3aa: CASNYTGGSSHGYTF
v_gene: TRBV11-1; CDR3aa: CTSSLWANTGELFF
v_gene: TRBV29-1; CDR3aa: CSVEEGLAQQYF
v_gene: TRBV11-2; CDR3aa: CASSPGITPINEKLFF
v_gene: TRBV5-6; CDR3aa: CASSLALAGVSSYEQYF
v_gene: TRBV6-5; CDR3aa: CAGSYSRGTQYF
v_gene: TRBV5-6; CDR3aa: CASSPVGGSGAF
v_gene: TRBV12-3/TRBV12-4; CDR3aa: CASGRQLAGGPSGKLFF
v_gene: TRBV11-2; CDR3aa: CASSFHSPSTDTRYF
v_gene: TRBV6-6; CDR3aa: CATRLAGDPHTDTQYF
v_gene: TRBV29-1; CDR3aa: CSVELGLMNTEAFF
v_gene: TRBV6-5; CDR3aa: CASSFPSGRSYEQYF
v_gene: TRBV7-6; CDR3aa: CASSSLISGSGETQYF
v_gene: TRBV6-2/TRBV6-3; CDR3aa: CASSQQGVSNQPQHF
v_gene: TRBV4-1; CDR3aa: CASYQERNEQFF
v_gene: TRBV4-1; CDR3aa: CASSQIPGLPGGGDEQYF